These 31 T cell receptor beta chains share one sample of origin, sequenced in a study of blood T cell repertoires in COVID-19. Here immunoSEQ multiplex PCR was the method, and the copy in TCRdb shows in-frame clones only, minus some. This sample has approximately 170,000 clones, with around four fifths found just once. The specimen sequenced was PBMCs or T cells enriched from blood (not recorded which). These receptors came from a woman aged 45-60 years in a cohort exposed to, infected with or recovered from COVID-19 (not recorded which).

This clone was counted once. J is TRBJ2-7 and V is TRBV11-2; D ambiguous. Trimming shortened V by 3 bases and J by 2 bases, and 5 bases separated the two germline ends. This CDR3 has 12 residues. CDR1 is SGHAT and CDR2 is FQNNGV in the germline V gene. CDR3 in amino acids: CASSLRTYEQYF. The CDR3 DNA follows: TGTGCCAGCAGCTTGCGGACCTACGAGCAGTACTTC. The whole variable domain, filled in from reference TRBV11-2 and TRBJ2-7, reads EAGVAQSPRYKIIEKRQSVAFWCNPISGHATLYWYQQILGQGPKLLIQFQNNGVVDDSQLPKDRFSAERLKGVDSTLKIQPAKLEDSAVYLCASSLRTYEQYFGPGTRLTVT.

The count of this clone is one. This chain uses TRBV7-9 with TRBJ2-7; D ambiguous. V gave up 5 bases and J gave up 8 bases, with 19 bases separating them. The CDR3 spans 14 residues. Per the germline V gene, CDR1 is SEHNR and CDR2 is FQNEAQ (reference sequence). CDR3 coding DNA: TGTGCCAGCAGCCTCGCGGTACACCCCTTCAAGCAGTACTTC. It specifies CASSLAVHPFKQYF. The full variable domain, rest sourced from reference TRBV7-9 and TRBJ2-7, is DTGVSQNPRHKITKRGQNVTFRCDPISEHNRLYWYRQTLGQGPEFLTYFQNEAQLEKSRLLSDRFSAERPKGSFSTLEIQRTEQGDSAMYLCASSLAVHPFKQYFGPGTRLTVT.

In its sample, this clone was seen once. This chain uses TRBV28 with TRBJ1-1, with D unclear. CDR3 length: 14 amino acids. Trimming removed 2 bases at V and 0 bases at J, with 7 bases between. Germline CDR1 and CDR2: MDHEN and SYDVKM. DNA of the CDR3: TGTGCCAGCAGTTTACGGGTCATGAACACTGAAGCTTTCTTT. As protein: CASSLRVMNTEAFF.

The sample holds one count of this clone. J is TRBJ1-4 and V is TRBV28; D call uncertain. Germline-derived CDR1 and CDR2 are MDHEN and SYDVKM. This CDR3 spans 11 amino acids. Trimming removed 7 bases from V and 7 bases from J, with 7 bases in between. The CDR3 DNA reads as TGTGCCAGCACCGCGAGTGAAAAACTGTTTTTT. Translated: CASTASEKLFF.

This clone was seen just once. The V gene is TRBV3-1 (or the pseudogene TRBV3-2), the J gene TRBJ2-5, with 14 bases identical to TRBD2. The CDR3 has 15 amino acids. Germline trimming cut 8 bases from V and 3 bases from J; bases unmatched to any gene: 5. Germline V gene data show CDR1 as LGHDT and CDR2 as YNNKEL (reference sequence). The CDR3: CASGTSGGTEETQYF. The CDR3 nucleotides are TGTGCCAGCGGGACTAGCGGGGGAACCGAAGAGACCCAGTACTTC.

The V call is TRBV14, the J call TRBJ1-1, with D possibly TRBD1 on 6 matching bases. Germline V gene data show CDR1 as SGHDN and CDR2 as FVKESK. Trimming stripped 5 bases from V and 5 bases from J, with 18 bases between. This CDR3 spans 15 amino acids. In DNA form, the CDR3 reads TGTGCCAGCAGCTTAACACAGGGTCCGTATACTGAAGCTTTCTTT. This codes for CASSLTQGPYTEAFF.

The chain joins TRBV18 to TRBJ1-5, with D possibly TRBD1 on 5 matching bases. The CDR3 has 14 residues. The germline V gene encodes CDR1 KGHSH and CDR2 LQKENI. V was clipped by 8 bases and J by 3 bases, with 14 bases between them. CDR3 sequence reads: CASAGGDDNQPQHF. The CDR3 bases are TGTGCCAGCGCCGGAGGGGACGACAATCAGCCCCAGCATTTT. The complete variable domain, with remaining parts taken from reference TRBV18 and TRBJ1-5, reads NAGVMQNPRHLVRRRGQEARLRCSPMKGHSHVYWYRQLPEEGLKFMVYLQKENIIDESGMPKERFSAEFPKEGPSILRIQQVVRGDSAAYFCASAGGDDNQPQHFGDGTRLSIL.

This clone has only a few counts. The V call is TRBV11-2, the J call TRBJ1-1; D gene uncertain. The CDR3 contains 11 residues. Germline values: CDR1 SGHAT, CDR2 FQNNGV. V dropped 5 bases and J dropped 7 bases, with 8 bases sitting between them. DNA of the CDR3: TGTGCCAGCAGCCCTGCGGGTGAAGCTTTCTTT. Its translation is CASSPAGEAFF.

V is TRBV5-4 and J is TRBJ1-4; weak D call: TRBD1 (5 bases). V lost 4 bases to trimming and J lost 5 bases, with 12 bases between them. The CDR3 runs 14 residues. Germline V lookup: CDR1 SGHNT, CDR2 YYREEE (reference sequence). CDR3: CASSHGHLNEKLFF. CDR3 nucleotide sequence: TGTGCCAGCAGCCACGGACACTTGAATGAAAAACTGTTTTTT.

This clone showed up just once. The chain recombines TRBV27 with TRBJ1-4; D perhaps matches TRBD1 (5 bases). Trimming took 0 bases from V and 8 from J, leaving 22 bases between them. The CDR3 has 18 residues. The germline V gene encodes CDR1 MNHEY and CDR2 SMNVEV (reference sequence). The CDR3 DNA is TGTGCCAGCAGTTTATCTTCCCAGGGAGGGGTTTTGCGAGAAAAACTGTTTTTT. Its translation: CASSLSSQGGVLREKLFF.

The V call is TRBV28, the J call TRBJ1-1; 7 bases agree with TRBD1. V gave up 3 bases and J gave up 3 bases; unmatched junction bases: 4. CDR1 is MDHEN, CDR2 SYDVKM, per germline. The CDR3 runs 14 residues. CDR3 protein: CASSFQGTDTEAFF. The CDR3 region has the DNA TGTGCCAGCAGTTTCCAGGGGACAGACACTGAAGCTTTCTTT.

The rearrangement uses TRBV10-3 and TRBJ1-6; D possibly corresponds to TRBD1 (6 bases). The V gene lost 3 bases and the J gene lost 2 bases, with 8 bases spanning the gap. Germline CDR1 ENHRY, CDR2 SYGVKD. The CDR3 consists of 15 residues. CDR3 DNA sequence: TGTGCCATCAGTGACGGACAGACCTATAATTCACCCCTCCACTTT. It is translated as CAISDGQTYNSPLHF.

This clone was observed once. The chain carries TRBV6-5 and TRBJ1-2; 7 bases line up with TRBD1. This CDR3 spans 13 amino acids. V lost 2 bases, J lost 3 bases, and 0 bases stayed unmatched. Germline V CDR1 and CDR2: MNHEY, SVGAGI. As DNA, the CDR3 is TGTGCCAGCAGTTACACAGGGGACTATGGCTACACCTTC. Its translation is CASSYTGDYGYTF.

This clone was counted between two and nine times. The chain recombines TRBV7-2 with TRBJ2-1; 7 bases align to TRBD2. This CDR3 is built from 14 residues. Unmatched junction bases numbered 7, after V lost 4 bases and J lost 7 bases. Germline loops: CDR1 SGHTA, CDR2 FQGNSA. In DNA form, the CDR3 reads TGTGCCAGCAGCTCCCAGCGGGGTTGGAATGAGCAGTTCTTC. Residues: CASSSQRGWNEQFF.

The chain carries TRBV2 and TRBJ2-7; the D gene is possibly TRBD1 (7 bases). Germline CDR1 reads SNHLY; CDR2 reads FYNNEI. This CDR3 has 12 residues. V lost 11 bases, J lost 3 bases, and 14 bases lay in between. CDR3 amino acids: CAGGTDFYEQYF. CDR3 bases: TGTGCCGGGGGGACAGATTTCTACGAGCAGTACTTC.

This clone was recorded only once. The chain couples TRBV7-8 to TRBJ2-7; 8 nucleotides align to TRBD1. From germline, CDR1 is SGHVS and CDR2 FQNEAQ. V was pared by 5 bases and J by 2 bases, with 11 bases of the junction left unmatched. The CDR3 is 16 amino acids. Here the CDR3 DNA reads TGTGCCAGCAGCCCTTTACCGGGACAGGACCCCTACGAGCAGTACTTC. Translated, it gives CASSPLPGQDPYEQYF.

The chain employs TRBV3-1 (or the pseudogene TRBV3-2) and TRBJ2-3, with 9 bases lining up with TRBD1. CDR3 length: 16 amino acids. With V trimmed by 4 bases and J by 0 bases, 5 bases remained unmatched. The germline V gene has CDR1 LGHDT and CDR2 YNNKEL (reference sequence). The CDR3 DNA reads TGTGCCAGCAGCCCCACAGGACAGGGGAGCACAGATACGCAGTATTTT. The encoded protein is CASSPTGQGSTDTQYF.

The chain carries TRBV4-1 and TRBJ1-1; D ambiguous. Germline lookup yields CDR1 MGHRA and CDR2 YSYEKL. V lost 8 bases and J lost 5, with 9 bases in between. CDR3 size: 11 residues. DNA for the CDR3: TGCGCCAGCGGAGGCGGGACTGAAGCTTTCTTT. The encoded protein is CASGGGTEAFF.

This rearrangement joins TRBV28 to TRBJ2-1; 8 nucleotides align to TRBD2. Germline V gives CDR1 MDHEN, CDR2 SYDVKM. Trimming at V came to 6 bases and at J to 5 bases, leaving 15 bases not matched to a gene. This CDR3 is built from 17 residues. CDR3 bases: TGTGCCAGCAGCCCAGATCTAAGAACTAGCGGACACAATGAGCAGTTCTTC. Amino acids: CASSPDLRTSGHNEQFF.

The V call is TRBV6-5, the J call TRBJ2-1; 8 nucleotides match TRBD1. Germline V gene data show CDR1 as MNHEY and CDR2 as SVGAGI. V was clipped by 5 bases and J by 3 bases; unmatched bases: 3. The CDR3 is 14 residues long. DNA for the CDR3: TGTGCCAGCAGTAGACAGGGGTTCTACAATGAGCAGTTCTTC. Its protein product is CASSRQGFYNEQFF.

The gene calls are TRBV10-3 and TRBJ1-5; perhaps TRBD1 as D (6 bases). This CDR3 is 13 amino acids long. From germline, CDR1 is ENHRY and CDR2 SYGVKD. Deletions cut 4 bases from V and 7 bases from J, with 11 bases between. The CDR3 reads CAISGQGNQPQHF. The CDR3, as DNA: TGTGCCATCAGTGGGCAGGGGAACCAGCCCCAGCATTTT.

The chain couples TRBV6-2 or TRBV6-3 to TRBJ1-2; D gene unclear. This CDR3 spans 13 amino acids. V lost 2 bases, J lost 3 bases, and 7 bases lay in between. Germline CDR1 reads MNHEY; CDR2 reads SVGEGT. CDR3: CASSYEAHYGYTF. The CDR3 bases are TGTGCCAGCAGTTACGAGGCGCACTATGGCTACACCTTC.

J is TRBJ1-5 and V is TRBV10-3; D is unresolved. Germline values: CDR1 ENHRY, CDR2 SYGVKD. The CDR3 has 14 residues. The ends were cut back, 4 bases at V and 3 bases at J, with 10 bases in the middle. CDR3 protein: CAISVGPDNQPQHF. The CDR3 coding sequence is TGTGCCATCAGTGTTGGGCCAGACAATCAGCCCCAGCATTTT.

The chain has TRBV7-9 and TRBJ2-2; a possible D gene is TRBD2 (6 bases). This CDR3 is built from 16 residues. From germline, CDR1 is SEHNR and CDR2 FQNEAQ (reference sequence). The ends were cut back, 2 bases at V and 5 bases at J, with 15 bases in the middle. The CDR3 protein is CASSLTGVGGTGELFF. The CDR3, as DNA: TGTGCCAGCAGCTTAACGGGAGTTGGGGGGACCGGGGAGCTGTTTTTT.

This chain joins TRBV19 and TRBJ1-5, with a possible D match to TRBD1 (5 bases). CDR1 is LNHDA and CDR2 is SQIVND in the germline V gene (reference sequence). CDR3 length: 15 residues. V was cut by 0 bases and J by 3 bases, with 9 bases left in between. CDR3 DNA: TGTGCCAGTAGTATAGATGACAGAGACAATCAGCCCCAGCATTTT. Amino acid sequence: CASSIDDRDNQPQHF.

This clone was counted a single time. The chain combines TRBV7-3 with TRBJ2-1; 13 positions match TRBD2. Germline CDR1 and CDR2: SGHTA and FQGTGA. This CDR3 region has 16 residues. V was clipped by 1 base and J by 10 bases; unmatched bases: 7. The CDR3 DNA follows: TGTGCCAGCAGCTTAAGTGGGACTAGCGGGGTGGGGGAGCAGTTCTTC. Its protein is CASSLSGTSGVGEQFF.

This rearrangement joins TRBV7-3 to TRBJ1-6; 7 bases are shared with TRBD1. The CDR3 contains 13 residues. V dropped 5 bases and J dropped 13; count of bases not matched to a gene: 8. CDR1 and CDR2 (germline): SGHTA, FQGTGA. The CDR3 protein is CASSTDRVSPLHF. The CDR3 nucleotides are TGTGCCAGCAGCACAGACAGGGTGAGTCCCCTCCACTTT.

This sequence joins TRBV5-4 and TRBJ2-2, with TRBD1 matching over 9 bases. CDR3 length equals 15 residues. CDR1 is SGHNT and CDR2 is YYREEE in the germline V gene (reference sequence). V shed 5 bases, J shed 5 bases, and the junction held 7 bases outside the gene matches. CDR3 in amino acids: CASSRQGGDTGELFF. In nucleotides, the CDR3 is TGTGCCAGCAGTAGACAGGGGGGGGATACCGGGGAGCTGTTTTTT. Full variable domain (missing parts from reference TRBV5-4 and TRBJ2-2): ETGVTQSPTHLIKTRGQQVTLRCSSQSGHNTVSWYQQALGQGPQFIFQYYREEENGRGNFPPRFSGLQFPNYSSELNVNALELDDSALYLCASSRQGGDTGELFFGEGSRLTVL.

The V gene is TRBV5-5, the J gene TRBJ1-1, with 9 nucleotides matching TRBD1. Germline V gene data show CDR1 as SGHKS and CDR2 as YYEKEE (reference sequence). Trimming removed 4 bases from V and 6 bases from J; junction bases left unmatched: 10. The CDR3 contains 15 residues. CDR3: CASSTGQGSIPEAFF. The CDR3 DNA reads TGTGCCAGCAGCACGGGACAGGGAAGTATCCCTGAAGCTTTCTTT.

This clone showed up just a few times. DNA of the CDR3: TGTGCCAGCTCACCACCGTCCAGGGCCTATGGCTACACCTTC. Translated, it gives CASSPPSRAYGYTF. The rearrangement joins TRBV18 to TRBJ1-2, with a possible D match to TRBD1 (5 bases). The CDR3 sequence is 14 residues long. Trimming shortened V by 0 bases and J by 4 bases, and 9 bases separated the two germline ends. The V gene's germline CDR1 is KGHSH and CDR2 LQKENI. Looking up the rest from reference TRBV18 and TRBJ1-2 gives the full variable domain: NAGVMQNPRHLVRRRGQEARLRCSPMKGHSHVYWYRQLPEEGLKFMVYLQKENIIDESGMPKERFSAEFPKEGPSILRIQQVVRGDSAAYFCASSPPSRAYGYTFGSGTRLTVV.

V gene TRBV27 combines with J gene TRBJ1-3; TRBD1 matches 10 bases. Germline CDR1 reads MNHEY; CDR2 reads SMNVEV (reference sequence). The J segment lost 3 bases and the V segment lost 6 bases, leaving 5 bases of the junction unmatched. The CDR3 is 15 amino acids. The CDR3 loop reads CASSRQGANGNTIYF. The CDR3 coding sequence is TGTGCCAGCAGCCGACAGGGGGCGAATGGAAACACCATATATTTT.